This T cell receptor beta chain was identified in a study of PD-L1 blockade in urothelial cancer. Study details: Most of the 29 patients were men who had bladder-origin urothelial cancer.

Assay used: immunoSEQ multiplex PCR; TCRdb lists only in-frame clones, some missing. The sample shows 70,000 to 75,000 clones, 84% of them seen only once. The CDR3 runs 14 residues. The sequence came from a man between 65 and 85 years old with urothelial cancer. The chain is built from TRBV21-1 and TRBJ2-7; the table's D call of TRBD2 was not tested on the DNA. TRBV21-1 is a pseudogene locus. The input for sequencing was PBMCs, taken around atezolizumab (anti-PD-L1) treatment. The CDR3 DNA reads as TGTGCCAACCGGGGTCGAGATATTTTCTACGAGCAGTACTTC. This codes for CANRGRDIFYEQYF.